This section outlines one T cell receptor beta chain sequence together with its context. Antigen unknown. These data belong to a study of T cell responses to AZD1222 COVID-19 vaccine. General observations from the study: Reportedly, close to half of spike-specific TCRs are directed against unmutated variant regions.

Per germline, CDR1 SGHRS and CDR2 YFSETQ. This CDR3 has 14 residues. V gave up 2 bases and J gave up 8 bases, with 13 bases separating them. Generated by immunoSEQ multiplex PCR, the TCRdb table keeps only in-frame clones and is missing some. The sample includes 100,000 to 130,000 clones, about 90% of them seen just once. The chain carries TRBV5-1 and TRBJ1-4, with a weak D call TRBD1 (5 bases). This material consisted of peripheral blood, taken 28 days after the second AZD1222 dose. This receptor was obtained from an adult who received the AZD1222 COVID-19 vaccine. The CDR3 DNA sequence: TGCGCCAGCAGCTTTAATCCAGGGCGGGAAAAACTGTTTTTT. Its translation: CASSFNPGREKLFF.